The source of this TCR beta chain is a study of cytomegalovirus exposure and HLA in healthy donors. Overall study results and limits: For TCR beta chains, V- and J-gene trimming was later linked to a missense DCLRE1C variant. A reported reduction in N-insertions relative to the roughly 610-donor mean was seen in an Asian-associated ancestry cluster in a later analysis.

This clone was found a few times. Its cognate antigen is unknown. CDR1 SGHRS and CDR2 YFSETQ come from the germline V gene. The CDR3 length is 15 residues. V lost 2 bases and J lost 8; bases outside the gene matches: 8. PCR primers comprised 60 Vbeta and 13 Jbeta primers. Some clones are missing from TCRdb's copy, which holds only in-frame ones; the method was immunoSEQ multiplex PCR. This table has approximately 110,000 clones, 15% appearing once. The source of this sequence is a woman aged 18-29 years in good health and CMV-seronegative. What was sequenced was PBMCs. The chain joins TRBV5-1 to TRBJ2-1, with TRBD2 matching over 9 bases. The CDR3 sequence: CASSFIAGVDDEQFF. In DNA form, the CDR3 reads TGCGCCAGCAGCTTTATAGCGGGAGTGGACGATGAGCAGTTCTTC.